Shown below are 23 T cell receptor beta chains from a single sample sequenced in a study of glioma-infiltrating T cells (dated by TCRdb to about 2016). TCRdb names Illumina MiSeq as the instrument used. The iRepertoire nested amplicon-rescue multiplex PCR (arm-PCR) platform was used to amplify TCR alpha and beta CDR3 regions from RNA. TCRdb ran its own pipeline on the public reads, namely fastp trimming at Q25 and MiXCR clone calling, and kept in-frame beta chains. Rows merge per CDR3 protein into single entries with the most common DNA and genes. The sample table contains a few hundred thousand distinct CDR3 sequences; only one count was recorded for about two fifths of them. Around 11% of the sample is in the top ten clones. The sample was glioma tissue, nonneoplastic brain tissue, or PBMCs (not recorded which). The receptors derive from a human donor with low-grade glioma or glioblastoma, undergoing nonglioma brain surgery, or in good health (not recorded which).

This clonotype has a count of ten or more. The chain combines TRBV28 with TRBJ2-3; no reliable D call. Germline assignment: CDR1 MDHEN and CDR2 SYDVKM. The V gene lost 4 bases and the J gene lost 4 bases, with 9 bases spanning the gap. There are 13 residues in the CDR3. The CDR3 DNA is TGTGCCAGCAGTTCCGGTGGGGCAGATACGCAGTATTTT. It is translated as CASSSGGADTQYF.

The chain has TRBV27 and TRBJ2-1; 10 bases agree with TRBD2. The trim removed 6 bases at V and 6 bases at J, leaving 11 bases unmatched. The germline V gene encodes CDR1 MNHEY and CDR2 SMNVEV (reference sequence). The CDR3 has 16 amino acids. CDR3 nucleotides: TGTGCCAGCAGCTTACTAGGACTAGCGGCCATCAATGAGCAGTTCTTC. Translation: CASSLLGLAAINEQFF.

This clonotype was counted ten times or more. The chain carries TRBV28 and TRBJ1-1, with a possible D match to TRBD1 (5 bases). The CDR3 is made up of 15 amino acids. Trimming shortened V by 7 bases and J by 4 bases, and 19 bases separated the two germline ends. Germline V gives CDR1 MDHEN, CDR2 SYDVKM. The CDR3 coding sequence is TGTGCCAGCACCCCGGGGGGAGGGAGGACCACTGAAGCTTTCTTT. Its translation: CASTPGGGRTTEAFF.

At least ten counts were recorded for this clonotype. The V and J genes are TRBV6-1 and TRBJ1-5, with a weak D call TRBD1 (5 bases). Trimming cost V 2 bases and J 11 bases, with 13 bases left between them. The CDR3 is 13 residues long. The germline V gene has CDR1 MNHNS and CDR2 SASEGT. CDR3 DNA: TGTGCCAGCAGTGAAATATGGGACCAGTCCCAGCATTTT. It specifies CASSEIWDQSQHF.

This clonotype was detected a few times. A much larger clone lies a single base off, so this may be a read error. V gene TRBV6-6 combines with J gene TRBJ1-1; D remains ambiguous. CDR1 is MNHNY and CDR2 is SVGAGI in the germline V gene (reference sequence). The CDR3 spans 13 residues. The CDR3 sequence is CASSYSDTLEALF. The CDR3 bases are TGTGCCAGCAGTTACTCCGATACCCTTGAAGCTCTCTTT.

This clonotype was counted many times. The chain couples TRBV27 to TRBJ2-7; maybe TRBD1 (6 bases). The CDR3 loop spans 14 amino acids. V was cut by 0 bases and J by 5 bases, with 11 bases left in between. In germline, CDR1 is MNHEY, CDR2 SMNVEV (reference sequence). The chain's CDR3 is CASSLSQGIDEQYF. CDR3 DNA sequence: TGTGCCAGCAGTTTATCACAGGGAATAGACGAGCAGTACTTC.

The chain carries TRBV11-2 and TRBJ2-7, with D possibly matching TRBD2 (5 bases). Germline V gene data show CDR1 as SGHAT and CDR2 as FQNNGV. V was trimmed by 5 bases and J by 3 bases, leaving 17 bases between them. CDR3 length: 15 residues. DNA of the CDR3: TGTGCCAGCAGCCCTGACCCCCTAGCTAACTACGAGCAGTACTTC. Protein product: CASSPDPLANYEQYF.

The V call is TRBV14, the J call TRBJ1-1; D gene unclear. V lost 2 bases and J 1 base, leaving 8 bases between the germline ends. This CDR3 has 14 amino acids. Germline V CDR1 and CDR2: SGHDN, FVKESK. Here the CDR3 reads CASSQPRRNTEAFF. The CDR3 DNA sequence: TGTGCCAGCAGCCAACCCCGCAGGAACACTGAAGCTTTCTTT.

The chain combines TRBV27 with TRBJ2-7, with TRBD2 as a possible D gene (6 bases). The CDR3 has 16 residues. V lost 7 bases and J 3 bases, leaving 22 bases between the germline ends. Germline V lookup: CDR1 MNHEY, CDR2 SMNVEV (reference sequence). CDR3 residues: CASTLLSGGQFYEQYF. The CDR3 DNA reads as TGTGCCAGCACCTTACTTAGCGGAGGGCAATTCTACGAGCAGTACTTC.

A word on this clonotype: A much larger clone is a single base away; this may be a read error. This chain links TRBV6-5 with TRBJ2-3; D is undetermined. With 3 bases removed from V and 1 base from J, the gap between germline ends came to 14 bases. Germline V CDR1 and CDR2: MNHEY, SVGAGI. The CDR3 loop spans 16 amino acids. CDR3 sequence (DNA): TGTGCCAGCAGTTATCCTAAAGGGAAGGGCACAGATACGCAGTATTTT. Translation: CASSYPKGKGTDTQYF.

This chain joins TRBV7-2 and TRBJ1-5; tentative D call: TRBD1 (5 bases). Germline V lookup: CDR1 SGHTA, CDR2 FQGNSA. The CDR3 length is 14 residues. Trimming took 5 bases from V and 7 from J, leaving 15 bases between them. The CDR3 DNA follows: TGTGCCAGCAGCGTTCAGGGTTCGCGGCAGCCCCAGCATTTT. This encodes CASSVQGSRQPQHF.

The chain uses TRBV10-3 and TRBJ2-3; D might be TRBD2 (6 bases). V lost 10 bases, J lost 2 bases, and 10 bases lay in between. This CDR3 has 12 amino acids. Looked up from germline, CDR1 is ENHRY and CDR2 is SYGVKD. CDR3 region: CATSGVTDTQYF. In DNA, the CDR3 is TGTGCCACATCGGGAGTCACAGATACGCAGTATTTT.

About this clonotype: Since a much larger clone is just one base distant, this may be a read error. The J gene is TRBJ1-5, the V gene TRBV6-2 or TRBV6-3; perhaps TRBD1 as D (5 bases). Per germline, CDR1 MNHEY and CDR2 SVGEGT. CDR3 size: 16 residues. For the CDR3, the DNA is TGTGCCAGCAGTTACTCGGGGGGAGGCGGCAATCAGCCCAAGCATTTT. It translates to CASSYSGGGGNQPKHF.

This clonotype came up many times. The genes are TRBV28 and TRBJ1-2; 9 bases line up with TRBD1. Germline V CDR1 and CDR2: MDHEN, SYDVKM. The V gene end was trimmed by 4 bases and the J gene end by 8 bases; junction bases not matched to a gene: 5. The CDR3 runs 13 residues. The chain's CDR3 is CASSWDRVEGYTF. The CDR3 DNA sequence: TGTGCCAGCAGTTGGGACAGGGTGGAGGGCTACACCTTC.

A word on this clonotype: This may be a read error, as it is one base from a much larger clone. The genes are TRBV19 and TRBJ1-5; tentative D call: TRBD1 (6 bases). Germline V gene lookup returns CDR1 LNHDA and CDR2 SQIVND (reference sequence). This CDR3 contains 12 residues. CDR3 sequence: CDSVGGLQPQHF. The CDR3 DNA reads TGTGACAGTGTTGGGGGCCTTCAGCCCCAGCATTTT.

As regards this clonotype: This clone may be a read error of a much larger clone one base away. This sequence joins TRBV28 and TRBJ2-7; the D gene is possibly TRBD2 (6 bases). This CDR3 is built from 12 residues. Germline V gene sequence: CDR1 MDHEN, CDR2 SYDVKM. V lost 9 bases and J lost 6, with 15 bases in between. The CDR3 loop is CARRTQGGEQYF. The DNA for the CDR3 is TGTGCCAGGAGAACCCAGGGAGGCGAGCAGTACTTC.

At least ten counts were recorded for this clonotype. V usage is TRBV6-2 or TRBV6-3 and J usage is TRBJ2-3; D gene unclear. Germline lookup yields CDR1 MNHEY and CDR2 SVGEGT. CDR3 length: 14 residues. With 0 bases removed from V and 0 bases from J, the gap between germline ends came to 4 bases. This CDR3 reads CASSYSDSTDTQYF. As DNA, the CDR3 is TGTGCCAGCAGTTACTCGGACAGCACAGATACGCAGTATTTT.

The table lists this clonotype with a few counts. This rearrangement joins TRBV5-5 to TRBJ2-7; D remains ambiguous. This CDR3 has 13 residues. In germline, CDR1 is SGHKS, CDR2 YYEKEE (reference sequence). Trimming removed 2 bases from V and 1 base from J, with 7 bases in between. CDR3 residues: CASSFTWSYEQYF. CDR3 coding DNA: TGTGCCAGCAGCTTTACGTGGTCCTACGAGCAGTACTTC.

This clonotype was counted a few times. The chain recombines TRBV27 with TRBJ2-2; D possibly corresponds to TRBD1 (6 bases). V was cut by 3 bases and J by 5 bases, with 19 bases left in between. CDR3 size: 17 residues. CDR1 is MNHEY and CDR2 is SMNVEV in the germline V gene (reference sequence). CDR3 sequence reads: CASSFGIRGGGTGELFF. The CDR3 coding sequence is TGTGCCAGCAGTTTCGGGATCAGGGGTGGTGGTACCGGGGAGCTGTTTTTT.

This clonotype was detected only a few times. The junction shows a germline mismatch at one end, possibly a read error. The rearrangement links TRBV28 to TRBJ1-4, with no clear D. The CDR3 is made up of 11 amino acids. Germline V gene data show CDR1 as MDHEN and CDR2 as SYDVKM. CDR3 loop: CASSRPTGPTF. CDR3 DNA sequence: TGTGCCAGCAGCCGCCCGACTGGGCCGACCTTT.

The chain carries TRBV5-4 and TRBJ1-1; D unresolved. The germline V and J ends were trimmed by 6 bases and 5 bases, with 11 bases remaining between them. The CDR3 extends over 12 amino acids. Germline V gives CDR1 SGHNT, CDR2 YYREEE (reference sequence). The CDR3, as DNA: TGTGCCAGCACGTTCCAAGGGACTGAAGCTTTCTTT. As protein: CASTFQGTEAFF.

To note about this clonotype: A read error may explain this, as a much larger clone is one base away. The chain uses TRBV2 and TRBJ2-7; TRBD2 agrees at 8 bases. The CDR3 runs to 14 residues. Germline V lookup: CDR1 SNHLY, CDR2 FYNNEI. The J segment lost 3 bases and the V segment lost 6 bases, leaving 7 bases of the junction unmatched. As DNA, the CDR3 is TGTGCCAGCAGACCGGGGACTAGAGACTACGAGCAGTACTTC. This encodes CASRPGTRDYEQYF.

In nucleotides, the CDR3 is TGTGCCAGCTCACCAAACACAGCGAGCCCCTATGGCTACACCTTC. Translated, it gives CASSPNTASPYGYTF. The V call is TRBV18, the J call TRBJ1-2; no firm D call. CDR1 and CDR2 (germline): KGHSH, LQKENI. The CDR3 has 15 residues. The V end was cut by 2 bases, the J end by 4 bases, with 14 bases between.